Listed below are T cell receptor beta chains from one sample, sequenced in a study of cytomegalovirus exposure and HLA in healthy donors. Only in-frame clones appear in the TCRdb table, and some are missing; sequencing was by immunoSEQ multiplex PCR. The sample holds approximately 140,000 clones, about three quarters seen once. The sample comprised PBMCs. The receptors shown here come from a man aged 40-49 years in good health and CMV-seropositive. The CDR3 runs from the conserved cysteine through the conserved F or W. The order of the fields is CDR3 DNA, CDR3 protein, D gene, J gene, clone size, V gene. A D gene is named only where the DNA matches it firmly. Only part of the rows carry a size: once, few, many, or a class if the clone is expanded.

TGTGCCAGCAGCTTAGGTGGCGGAGGGAACGGCTACAATGAGCAGTTCTTC	CASSLGGGGNGYNEQFF	-	TRBJ2-1	few	TRBV11-3
TGTGCCAGTAATCTTGACAGGGGGGACACTGAAGCTTTCTTT	CASNLDRGDTEAFF	TRBD1	TRBJ1-1	once	TRBV19
TGCGCCAGCAAGGGACAGGGTTCCGAGCAGTTCTTC	CASKGQGSEQFF	TRBD1	TRBJ2-1	-	TRBV5-1
TGTGCCAGCAGCTTAGATACATTCCGGCGGGCTAATCAAGAGACCCAGTACTTC	CASSLDTFRRANQETQYF	-	TRBJ2-5	-	TRBV7-9
TGTGCCAGCAGTTTTGGTCAGGGGGGCTCCTACGAGCAGTACTTC	CASSFGQGGSYEQYF	-	TRBJ2-7	-	TRBV28
TGTGCCAGCAGTGAAGTACAGTCCTATGGCTACACCTTC	CASSEVQSYGYTF	-	TRBJ1-2	-	TRBV6-1
TGTGCCAGCAGCCCCACCGGGGGGGCAACTAATGAAAAACTGTTTTTT	CASSPTGGATNEKLFF	-	TRBJ1-4	-	TRBV7-9
TGTGCCAGCAGTTACTCGAAGCAGGGTTTCTACGAGCAGTACTTC	CASSYSKQGFYEQYF	-	TRBJ2-7	-	TRBV6-5
TGTGCCATCAGTGTGACGGGACAGGGGACCAATGAGCAGTTCTTC	CAISVTGQGTNEQFF	TRBD1	TRBJ2-1	few	TRBV10-3
TGTGCCAGCAGTTTAAGAGTAGGACAGGCTGAAGCTTTCTTT	CASSLRVGQAEAFF	TRBD1	TRBJ1-1	-	TRBV27
TGTGCCAGCAGGGGACAGGTCTACGAGCAGTACTTC	CASRGQVYEQYF	TRBD1	TRBJ2-7	few	TRBV28
TGTGCCAGCAGCCCCTATGGAGATACGCAGTATTTT	CASSPYGDTQYF	-	TRBJ2-3	few	TRBV11-2
TGTGCCAGCAGCTTCGGGACTAGCGGGAGTGATGAGCAGTTCTTC	CASSFGTSGSDEQFF	TRBD2	TRBJ2-1	-	TRBV5-4
TGTGCCAGCAGTCCCGACAGATTCACATCCTACGAGCAGTACTTC	CASSPDRFTSYEQYF	-	TRBJ2-7	-	TRBV27
TGTGCCAGCAGCGTAGGGACAGGGGCGCTGACCCAGTACTTC	CASSVGTGALTQYF	TRBD1	TRBJ2-5	few	TRBV9
TGTGCCAGTAGTGGGCACTCAGGAGGGGGGGGACTAGCGCGTACCGGGGAGCTGTTTTTT	CASSGHSGGGGLARTGELFF	TRBD2	TRBJ2-2	-	TRBV19
TGTGCCAGCAGCTGGACCCAGGGGGACACTGAAGCTTTCTTT	CASSWTQGDTEAFF	TRBD1	TRBJ1-1	-	TRBV11-1
TGTTCCAGCAGCTTAGGAAGGGGGGGCTATGGCTACACCTTC	CSSSLGRGGYGYTF	-	TRBJ1-2	-	TRBV7-9
TGTGCCTGGCGGAGGGTAGGCACAGATACGCAGTATTTT	CAWRRVGTDTQYF	-	TRBJ2-3	-	TRBV30
TGCGCCAGCAGCTCAAGACGGGAGTTTGAGACCCAGTACTTC	CASSSRREFETQYF	-	TRBJ2-5	-	TRBV5-1
TGTGCCAGCAGCCAAGGGGACAGAGGGAGTGGCTACACCTTC	CASSQGDRGSGYTF	TRBD1	TRBJ1-2	-	TRBV7-3
TGTGCCGGGACACAGGGGCCGGGGCCCCAGCATTTT	CAGTQGPGPQHF	TRBD1	TRBJ1-5	-	TRBV30
TGCGCCAGCTCTGTGGACAGGGGGGCCTATGGCTACACCTTC	CASSVDRGAYGYTF	TRBD1	TRBJ1-2	-	TRBV10-2
TGTGCCAGCAGCAAAGAACTAAGGCGGCAGGGTCCCTACGAGCAGTACTTC	CASSKELRRQGPYEQYF	-	TRBJ2-7	-	TRBV21-1
TGTGCCAGTACCAGCCCCCTAGCGGGAGTTATTGAGCAGTTCTTC	CASTSPLAGVIEQFF	TRBD2	TRBJ2-1	-	TRBV19
TGTGCCAGCAGCTCGCTTGGACTAGCGCTCTACGAGCAGTACTTC	CASSSLGLALYEQYF	TRBD2	TRBJ2-7	-	TRBV7-8
TGTGCCAGCCGACTTATTTCAGGGGACGGCTACACCTTC	CASRLISGDGYTF	-	TRBJ1-2	-	TRBV2
TGTGCCAGCAGTTTCGGGACAGGTCCCTACGGCTACACCTTC	CASSFGTGPYGYTF	TRBD1	TRBJ1-2	-	TRBV7-6
TGTGCCAGCAGCTTGGGGGGACAGGGTAACCAGCCCCAGCATTTT	CASSLGGQGNQPQHF	TRBD1	TRBJ1-5	-	TRBV5-6
TGTGCCAGCAGCTCCACGGGACAGAGATACAATGAGCAGTTCTTC	CASSSTGQRYNEQFF	TRBD1	TRBJ2-1	-	TRBV7-6
TGTGCCAGTAGTATAGATACCGGGAGCGGAGAGACCCAGTACTTC	CASSIDTGSGETQYF	-	TRBJ2-5	-	TRBV19
TGTGCCAGCAGTTACGGCGAGGGATCCCACAATGAGCAGTTCTTC	CASSYGEGSHNEQFF	-	TRBJ2-1	-	TRBV6-6
TGCGCCAGCAGCATCCGGGACAACACAGATACGCAGTATTTT	CASSIRDNTDTQYF	-	TRBJ2-3	once	TRBV5-1
TGTGCCAGCAGCGCGGGTGGACTAGGAGGTACAGATACGCAGTATTTT	CASSAGGLGGTDTQYF	TRBD2	TRBJ2-3	-	TRBV7-7
TGCGCCAGCAGCGGATACGGGGGGATGAACACTGAAGCTTTCTTT	CASSGYGGMNTEAFF	-	TRBJ1-1	-	TRBV5-1
TGTGCCAGCAGACAAGATCAGCCCCAGCATTTT	CASRQDQPQHF	-	TRBJ1-5	-	TRBV6-5
TGCGCCAGCAGCTTGTGGGACAGCTACGAGCAGTACTTC	CASSLWDSYEQYF	TRBD1	TRBJ2-7	-	TRBV5-1
TGTGCCAGCAGCTTAGTAAGCGGGACGGATAACTATGGCTACACCTTC	CASSLVSGTDNYGYTF	-	TRBJ1-2	-	TRBV11-2